This TCR beta chain is drawn from a study of HIV-infected children after antiretroviral therapy interruption (dated by TCRdb to between 2017 and 2020). General notes on the study: The study included eight children, four on planned treatment interruption and four on continuous treatment, and all eight had a CD4+ count above 500 and a viral load below 50 copies/ml. A median age of approximately 9.8 years was recorded in the interruption group, and a median age of around 8 years was recorded in the continuous treatment group. Most participating children had recorded exposure to EBV and CMV. Interruption-arm samples came from week 0, week 12, end of interruption (week 24 or 48), and about 3 years after study end. For the continuous-treatment arm, samples from the corresponding weeks 0, 48 and 150 were analyzed. TCR repertoires were compared between children on planned treatment interruption and children on continuous antiretroviral treatment, alongside thymic output measurements.

In its sample, this clonotype was seen many times. Its antigen is still unknown. The record has no base qualities; no much larger clone is one base away. Summary of the overall study and its limitations: The small number of patients is a limitation, and caution is needed when interpreting the data. In naive CD4+ repertoires of PTI patients, reduced CDR3 sharing between time points was observed after interruption began, whereas many sequences were found to be shared between end of interruption and 3 years later. An increase in the naive CD4+ Gini coefficient was observed by the end of treatment interruption, suggesting clonal expansion, and a return to baseline was observed by 3 years. The sorted CD45RA+ naive cells might contain minor non-naive CD45RA+ populations, such as EMRA or stem memory cells.

Libraries were prepared through 3' RACE. TCR libraries were constructed from RNA with a 3' RACE protocol that used unique molecular identifiers to correct for PCR amplification bias. Up to 12 amplicon libraries were pooled and sequenced on an Illumina MiSeq with v2 2x250 paired-end chemistry. In the authors' own workflow: Reads were processed with Decombinator to assign V and J genes and CDR3, with barcode-based error and PCR bias correction. Before Gini coefficients were calculated with the R ineq package, the repertoires were subsampled to the same depth. CDR3 similarity was assessed with GLIPH, Hamming distance and a shared triplet metric. TCRdb cleaned the public reads at Q25 with fastp, built clones with MiXCR and kept in-frame beta chains. A single entry per CDR3 protein holds the most common genes and DNA from its merged rows. TCRdb, not the original authors, processed these V and J calls. The sample records more than 75,000 distinct CDR3 sequences, 6.9% of which are singletons. The ten most abundant clones make up 0.85% to 1.2% of the sample.

CDR1 LGHDT and CDR2 YNNKEL were looked up in the germline V gene (reference sequence). The CDR3 measures 14 amino acids from cysteine to phenylalanine. Just the 42-base CDR3 DNA is kept, in frame starting at base 1. Trimming leaves V shorter by 1 base and J shorter by 2 bases, with the junction holding 1 base beyond the gene matches. This sample's treatment or condition label indicates: PENTA 11 planned treatment interruption arm or continuous ART arm. The participants, all children from the United Kingdom aged 2 to 15 years, had been on at least three-drug ART for a minimum of 24 weeks. Cryopreserved PBMCs containing at least 5 million viable cells were needed, and several candidate patients were excluded because their viable PBMC yield was low. Naive CD4+ CD45RA+ CD45RO- T cells were FACS-sorted from thawed PBMCs on a FACSAria III cell sorter. The sorted cells were fixed, and RNA was then extracted with the RNeasy FFPE kit and afterward with the RNeasy Micro kit.

This sequence uses TRBV3-1 and TRBJ2-5, with 7 bases aligning to TRBD2. This TCR derives from a pool of human donors with HIV. The sample consisted of CD45RA+ CD4+ T cells from PBMCs, pooled from several time points, taken from a donor given antiretroviral therapy, either interrupted or continuous. This sample's cell subset or site label indicates: naive CD4+ CD45RA+ CD45RO- T cells. The CDR3 amino acid sequence is: CASSQGGGQETQYF. The nucleotides are TGTGCCAGCAGCCAAGGGGGGGGGCAAGAGACCCAGTACTTC.